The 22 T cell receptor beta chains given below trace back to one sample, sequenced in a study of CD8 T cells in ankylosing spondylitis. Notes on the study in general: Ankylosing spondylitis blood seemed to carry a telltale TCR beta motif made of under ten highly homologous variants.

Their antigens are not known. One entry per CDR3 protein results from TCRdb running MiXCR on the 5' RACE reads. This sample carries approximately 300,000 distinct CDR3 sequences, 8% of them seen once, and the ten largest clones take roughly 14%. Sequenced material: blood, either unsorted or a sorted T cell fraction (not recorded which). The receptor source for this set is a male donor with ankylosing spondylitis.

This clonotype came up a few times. The CDR3 region is CAWSLGDTQYF. CDR3 bases: TGTGCCTGGTCCTTGGGGGATACGCAGTATTTT. V and J are TRBV30 and TRBJ2-3; D unresolved. This CDR3 has 11 amino acids. Trimming removed 5 bases from V and 6 bases from J, with 9 bases in between. Germline-derived CDR1 and CDR2 are GTSNPN and SVGIG (reference sequence).

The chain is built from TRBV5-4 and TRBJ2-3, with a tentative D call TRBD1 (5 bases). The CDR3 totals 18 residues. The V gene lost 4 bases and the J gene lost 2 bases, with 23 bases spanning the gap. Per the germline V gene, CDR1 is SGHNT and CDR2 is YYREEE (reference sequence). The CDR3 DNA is TGTGCCAGCAGCGGGGCGATGGGCACAGGATCTCACACAGATACGCAGTATTTT. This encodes CASSGAMGTGSHTDTQYF.

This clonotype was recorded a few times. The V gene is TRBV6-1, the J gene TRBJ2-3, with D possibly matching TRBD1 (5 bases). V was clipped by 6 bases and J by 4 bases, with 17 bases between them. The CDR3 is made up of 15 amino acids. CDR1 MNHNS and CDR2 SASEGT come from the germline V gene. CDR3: CASRGRVGVSDTQYF. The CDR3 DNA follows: TGTGCCAGCAGGGGCAGGGTTGGGGTCTCAGATACGCAGTATTTT.

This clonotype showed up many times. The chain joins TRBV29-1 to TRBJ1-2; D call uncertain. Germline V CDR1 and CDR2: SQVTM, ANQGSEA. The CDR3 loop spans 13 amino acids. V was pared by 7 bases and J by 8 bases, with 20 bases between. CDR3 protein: CSARGPTHRGYTF. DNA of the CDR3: TGCAGCGCCCGAGGTCCCACACATCGCGGCTACACCTTC.

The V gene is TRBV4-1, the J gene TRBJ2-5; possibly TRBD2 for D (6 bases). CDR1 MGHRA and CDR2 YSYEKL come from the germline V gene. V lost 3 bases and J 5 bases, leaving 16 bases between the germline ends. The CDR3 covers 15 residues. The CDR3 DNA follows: TGCGCCAGCAGCCAGGGGGGACCGTATAGGGAGACCCAGTACTTC. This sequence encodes CASSQGGPYRETQYF.

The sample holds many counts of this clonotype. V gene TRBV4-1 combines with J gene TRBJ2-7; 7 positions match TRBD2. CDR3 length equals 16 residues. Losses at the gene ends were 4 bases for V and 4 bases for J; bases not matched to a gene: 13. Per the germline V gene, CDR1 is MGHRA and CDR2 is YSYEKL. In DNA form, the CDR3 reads TGCGCCAGCAGCCTGGGAGGGATTAGAGGAAGATACGAGCAGTACTTC. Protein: CASSLGGIRGRYEQYF.

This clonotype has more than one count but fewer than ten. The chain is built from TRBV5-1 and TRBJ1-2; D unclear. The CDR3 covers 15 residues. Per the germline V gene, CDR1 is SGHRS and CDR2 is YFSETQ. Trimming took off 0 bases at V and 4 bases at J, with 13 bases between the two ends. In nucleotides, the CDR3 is TGCGCCAGCAGCTTGGAGGTAGCTCGGAGCTATGGCTACACCTTC. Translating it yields CASSLEVARSYGYTF.

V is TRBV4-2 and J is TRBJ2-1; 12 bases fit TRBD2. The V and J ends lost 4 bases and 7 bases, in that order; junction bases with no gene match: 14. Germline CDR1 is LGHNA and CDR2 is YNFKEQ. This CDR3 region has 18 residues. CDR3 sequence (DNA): TGTGCCAGCAGCCGGCCGACTAGCGGGAGACAAAATTGGAATGAGCAGTTCTTC. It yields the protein CASSRPTSGRQNWNEQFF.

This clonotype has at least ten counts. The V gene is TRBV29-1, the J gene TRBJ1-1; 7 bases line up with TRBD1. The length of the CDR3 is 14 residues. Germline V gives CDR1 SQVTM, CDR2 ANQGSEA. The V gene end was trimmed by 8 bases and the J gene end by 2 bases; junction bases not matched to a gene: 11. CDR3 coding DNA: TGCAGCATCGAGACCGGGACAGCAAACACTGAAGCTTTCTTT. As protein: CSIETGTANTEAFF.

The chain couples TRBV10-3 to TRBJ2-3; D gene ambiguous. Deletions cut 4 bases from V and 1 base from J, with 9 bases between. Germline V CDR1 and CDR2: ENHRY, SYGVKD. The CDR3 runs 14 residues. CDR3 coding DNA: TGTGCCATCAGTGCGAACCAGCGCACAGATACGCAGTATTTT. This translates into CAISANQRTDTQYF.

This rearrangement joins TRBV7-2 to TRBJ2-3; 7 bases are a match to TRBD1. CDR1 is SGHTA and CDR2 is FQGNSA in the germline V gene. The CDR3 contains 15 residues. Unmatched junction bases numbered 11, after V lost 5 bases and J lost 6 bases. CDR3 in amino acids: CASSPSGQPRDTQYF. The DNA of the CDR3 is TGTGCCAGCAGCCCATCGGGACAGCCAAGGGATACGCAGTATTTT. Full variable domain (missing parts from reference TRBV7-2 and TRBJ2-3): GAGVSQSPSNKVTEKGKDVELRCDPISGHTALYWYRQSLGQGLEFLIYFQGNSAPDKSGLPSDRFSAERTGGSVSTLTIQRTQQEDSAVYLCASSPSGQPRDTQYFGPGTRLTVL.

The CDR3 protein is CASSSQRLNTEAFF. Written as DNA, the CDR3 is TGTGCCAGCAGTTCCCAGAGGTTGAACACTGAAGCTTTCTTT. V usage is TRBV6-2 or TRBV6-3 and J usage is TRBJ1-1; D unresolved. The CDR3 totals 14 residues. V lost 4 bases to trimming and J lost 0 bases, with 9 bases between them. Per the germline V gene, CDR1 is MNHEY and CDR2 is SVGEGT.

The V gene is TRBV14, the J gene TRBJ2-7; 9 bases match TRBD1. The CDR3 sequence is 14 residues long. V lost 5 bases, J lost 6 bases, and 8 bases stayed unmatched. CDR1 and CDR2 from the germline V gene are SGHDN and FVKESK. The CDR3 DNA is TGTGCCAGCAGCGTGGGACAGGGTTGGCCCGAGCAGTACTTC. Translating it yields CASSVGQGWPEQYF.

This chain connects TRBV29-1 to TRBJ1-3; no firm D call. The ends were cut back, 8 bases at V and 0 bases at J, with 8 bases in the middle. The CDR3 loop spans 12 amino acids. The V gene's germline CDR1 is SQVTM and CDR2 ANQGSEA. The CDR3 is CSTPPSGNTIYF. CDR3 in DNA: TGCAGCACCCCGCCCTCTGGAAACACCATATATTTT. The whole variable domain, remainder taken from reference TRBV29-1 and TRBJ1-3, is SAVISQKPSRDICQRGTSLTIQCQVDSQVTMMFWYRQQPGQSLTLIATANQGSEATYESGFVIDKFPISRPNLTFSTLTVSNMSPEDSSIYLCSTPPSGNTIYFGEGSWLTVV.

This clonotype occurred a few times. CDR3 sequence: CASSLGVQAYEQYF. CDR3 bases: TGCGCCAGCAGCTTGGGCGTGCAGGCCTACGAGCAGTACTTC. The chain links TRBV5-1 to TRBJ2-7; D ambiguous. This CDR3 is 14 amino acids long. V was pared by 0 bases and J by 2 bases, with 9 bases between. Germline CDR1 reads SGHRS; CDR2 reads YFSETQ.

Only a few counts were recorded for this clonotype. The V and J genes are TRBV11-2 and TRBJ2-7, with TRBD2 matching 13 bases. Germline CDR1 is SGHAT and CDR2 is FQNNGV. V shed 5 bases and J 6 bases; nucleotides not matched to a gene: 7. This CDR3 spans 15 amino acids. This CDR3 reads CASSIPGLAGIEQYF. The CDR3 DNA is TGTGCCAGCAGCATTCCGGGACTAGCGGGGATCGAGCAGTACTTC.

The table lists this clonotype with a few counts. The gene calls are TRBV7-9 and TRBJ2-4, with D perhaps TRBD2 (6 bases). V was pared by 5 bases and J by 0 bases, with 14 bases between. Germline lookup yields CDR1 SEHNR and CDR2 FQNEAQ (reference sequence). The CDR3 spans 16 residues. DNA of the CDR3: TGTGCCAGCAGCCTAACTAGCCTTCTAGCCAAAAACATTCAGTACTTC. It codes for CASSLTSLLAKNIQYF.

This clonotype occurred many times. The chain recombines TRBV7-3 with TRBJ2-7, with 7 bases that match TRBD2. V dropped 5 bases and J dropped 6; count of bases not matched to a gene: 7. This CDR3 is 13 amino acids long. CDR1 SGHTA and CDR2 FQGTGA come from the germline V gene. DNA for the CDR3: TGTGCCAGCAGCCCAACCGGGACTACCGAGCAGTACTTC. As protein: CASSPTGTTEQYF.

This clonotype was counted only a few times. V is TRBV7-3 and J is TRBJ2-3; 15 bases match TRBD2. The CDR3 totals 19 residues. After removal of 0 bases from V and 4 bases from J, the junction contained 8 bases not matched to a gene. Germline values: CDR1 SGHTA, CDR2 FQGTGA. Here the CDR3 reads CASSLTWTSGRAGSDTQYF. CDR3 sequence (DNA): TGTGCCAGCAGCTTAACCTGGACTAGCGGGAGGGCCGGGTCAGATACGCAGTATTTT. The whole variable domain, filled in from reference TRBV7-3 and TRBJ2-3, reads GAGVSQTPSNKVTEKGKYVELRCDPISGHTALYWYRQSLGQGPEFLIYFQGTGAADDSGLPNDRFFAVRPEGSVSTLKIQRTERGDSAVYLCASSLTWTSGRAGSDTQYFGPGTRLTVL.

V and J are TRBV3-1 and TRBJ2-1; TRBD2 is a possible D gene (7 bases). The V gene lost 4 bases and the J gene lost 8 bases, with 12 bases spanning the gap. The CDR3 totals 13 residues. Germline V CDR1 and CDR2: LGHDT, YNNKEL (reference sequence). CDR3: CASSPSGGHEQFF. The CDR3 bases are TGTGCCAGCAGCCCCTCCGGGGGGCATGAGCAGTTCTTC.

The CDR3 DNA reads as TGTGCCAGCATGGCCGGGAGCAGCTCCTACGAGCAGTACTTC. It encodes CASMAGSSSYEQYF. The chain has TRBV27 and TRBJ2-7, with D possibly matching TRBD2 (6 bases). There are 14 residues in the CDR3. V lost 7 bases and J lost 0, with 13 bases in between. The germline V gene has CDR1 MNHEY and CDR2 SMNVEV (reference sequence).

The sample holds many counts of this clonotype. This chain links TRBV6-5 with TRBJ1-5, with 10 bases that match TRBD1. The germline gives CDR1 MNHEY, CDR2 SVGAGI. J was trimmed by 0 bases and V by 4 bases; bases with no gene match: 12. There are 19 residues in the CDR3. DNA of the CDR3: TGTGCCAGCAGTTTTTCGACAGGGGGCTCCCGTGTTAGCAATCAGCCCCAGCATTTT. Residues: CASSFSTGGSRVSNQPQHF.